Listed here are 19 T cell receptor beta chains from one sample, sequenced in a study of blood T cell repertoires in COVID-19. The assay was immunoSEQ multiplex PCR, and TCRdb's table has in-frame clones only and misses some. The repertoire consists of some 260,000 clones, with over 75% occurring once and the leading ten covering 1.5% to 2%. The sample consisted of PBMCs or T cells enriched from blood (not recorded which). The receptors come from a man between 40 and 49 years old who had recovered from COVID-19.

V and J are TRBV7-3 and TRBJ2-3, with 7 positions matching TRBD2. CDR1 and CDR2 from the germline V gene are SGHTA and FQGTGA. Germline trimming cut 1 base from V and 4 bases from J; bases unmatched to any gene: 8. This CDR3 is 16 amino acids long. The CDR3 DNA sequence: TGTGCCAGCAGCTTAATAGCCGGGGGAGGGGCAGATACGCAGTATTTT. Translation: CASSLIAGGGADTQYF. Full variable domain (missing parts from reference TRBV7-3 and TRBJ2-3): GAGVSQTPSNKVTEKGKYVELRCDPISGHTALYWYRQSLGQGPEFLIYFQGTGAADDSGLPNDRFFAVRPEGSVSTLKIQRTERGDSAVYLCASSLIAGGGADTQYFGPGTRLTVL.

The rearrangement joins TRBV29-1 to TRBJ1-2; TRBD1 matches at 9 bases. V was clipped by 6 bases and J by 8 bases; unmatched bases: 10. This CDR3 has 13 residues. Germline-derived CDR1 and CDR2 are SQVTM and ANQGSEA. CDR3 in amino acids: CSVPSGQGGGYTF. CDR3 DNA: TGCAGCGTCCCCTCGGGACAGGGCGGCGGCTACACCTTC. Full variable domain (missing parts from reference TRBV29-1 and TRBJ1-2): SAVISQKPSRDICQRGTSLTIQCQVDSQVTMMFWYRQQPGQSLTLIATANQGSEATYESGFVIDKFPISRPNLTFSTLTVSNMSPEDSSIYLCSVPSGQGGGYTFGSGTRLTVV.

The chain combines TRBV18 with TRBJ1-5; no clear D. Trimming left V 4 bases short and J 0 bases short, with 10 bases between. This CDR3 is 15 amino acids long. Germline values: CDR1 KGHSH, CDR2 LQKENI. CDR3 sequence reads: CASSLSVDSNQPQHF. CDR3 coding DNA: TGTGCCAGCTCACTATCCGTAGATAGCAATCAGCCCCAGCATTTT. The full variable domain, completed using reference TRBV18 and TRBJ1-5, is NAGVMQNPRHLVRRRGQEARLRCSPMKGHSHVYWYRQLPEEGLKFMVYLQKENIIDESGMPKERFSAEFPKEGPSILRIQQVVRGDSAAYFCASSLSVDSNQPQHFGDGTRLSIL.

This clone was seen a few times. The CDR3 reads CASSPGQGFNEKLFF. The CDR3 DNA sequence: TGTGCCAGTAGCCCCGGACAGGGATTTAATGAAAAACTGTTTTTT. V usage is TRBV19 and J usage is TRBJ1-4, with TRBD1 matching over 8 bases. CDR1 is LNHDA, CDR2 SQIVND, per germline (reference sequence). J lost 4 bases, V lost 6 bases, and 7 bases had no gene match. This CDR3 is built from 15 residues.

This chain connects TRBV30 to TRBJ1-1; 7 bases agree with TRBD1. The V gene's germline CDR1 is GTSNPN and CDR2 SVGIG (reference sequence). The CDR3 contains 13 residues. V trimming: 0 bases; J trimming: 7 bases; junction bases outside the gene matches: 5. The CDR3 loop is CAWSVRGPDEAFF. Here the CDR3 DNA reads TGTGCCTGGAGTGTTAGGGGGCCAGATGAAGCTTTCTTT. Drawing the rest from reference TRBV30 and TRBJ1-1, the complete variable domain is SQTIHQWPATLVQPVGSPLSLECTVEGTSNPNLYWYRQAAGRGLQLLFYSVGIGQISSEVPQNLSASRPQDRQFILSSKKLLLSDSGFYLCAWSVRGPDEAFFGQGTRLTVV.

The rearrangement links TRBV9 to TRBJ2-7; maybe TRBD2 (6 bases). CDR1 SGDLS and CDR2 YYNGEE come from the germline V gene. This CDR3 has 15 residues. The germline V and J ends were trimmed by 2 bases and 6 bases, with 18 bases remaining between them. CDR3 coding DNA: TGTGCCAGCAGCGTCGTTGCCGGGACTCCCGTCGAGCAGTACTTC. Protein sequence: CASSVVAGTPVEQYF. The variable domain in full, with the rest retrieved from reference TRBV9 and TRBJ2-7, is DSGVTQTPKHLITATGQRVTLRCSPRSGDLSVYWYQQSLDQGLQFLIQYYNGEERAKGNILERFSAQQFPDLHSELNLSSLELGDSALYFCASSVVAGTPVEQYFGPGTRLTVT.

The CDR3 DNA reads as TGTGCCAGCACCCGAGGGGGCTCCTACGAGCAGTACTTC. Its translation is CASTRGGSYEQYF. The gene calls are TRBV28 and TRBJ2-7, with a weak D call TRBD1 (6 bases). CDR1 and CDR2 from the germline V gene are MDHEN and SYDVKM. The CDR3 spans 13 residues. The V gene lost 7 bases and the J gene lost 0 bases, with 10 bases spanning the gap.

The rearrangement links TRBV5-5 to TRBJ2-1; the match to TRBD2 covers 12 bases. Germline lookup yields CDR1 SGHKS and CDR2 YYEKEE (reference sequence). Trimming took 4 bases from V and 6 from J; bases not matched to a gene: 5. The CDR3 is 15 amino acids. For the CDR3, the DNA is TGTGCCAGCAGCCCGACTAGCGGGGGAGCCAATGAGCAGTTCTTC. Protein product: CASSPTSGGANEQFF. Filled out from reference TRBV5-5 and TRBJ2-1, the complete variable domain reads DAGVTQSPTHLIKTRGQQVTLRCSPISGHKSVSWYQQVLGQGPQFIFQYYEKEERGRGNFPDRFSARQFPNYSSELNVNALLLGDSALYLCASSPTSGGANEQFFGPGTRLTVL.

The DNA of the CDR3 is TGTGCCAGACAGTATGGTCGACGCTCCTACGAGCAGTACTTC. It is translated as CARQYGRRSYEQYF. The gene calls are TRBV7-7 and TRBJ2-7; D is undetermined. Germline lookup yields CDR1 SSHAT and CDR2 FNYEAQ (reference sequence). CDR3 length: 14 amino acids. V lost 9 bases and J lost 0, with 15 bases in between.

This clone was observed a handful of times. This rearrangement joins TRBV19 to TRBJ2-2, with 7 bases that match TRBD1. In germline, CDR1 is LNHDA, CDR2 SQIVND (reference sequence). The CDR3 has 16 amino acids. Losses at the gene ends were 8 bases for V and 0 bases for J; bases not matched to a gene: 9. Written as DNA, the CDR3 is TGTGCCAGTTCTGACAGGGTAAATACGAACACCGGGGAGCTGTTTTTT. Protein product: CASSDRVNTNTGELFF.

This sequence joins TRBV5-4 and TRBJ2-1, with D possibly being TRBD1 (6 bases). The germline CDR1 and CDR2 sequences are SGHNT and YYREEE (reference sequence). V was cut by 2 bases and J by 4 bases, with 10 bases left in between. The CDR3 runs to 14 residues. This CDR3 is CASSFFDRYNEQFF. The CDR3 DNA reads TGTGCCAGCAGCTTTTTCGACAGGTACAATGAGCAGTTCTTC.

The V call is TRBV6-5, the J call TRBJ1-3; D unresolved. Deletions cut 0 bases from V and 2 bases from J, with 11 bases between. The V gene's germline CDR1 is MNHEY and CDR2 SVGAGI. The CDR3 sequence is 16 residues long. This CDR3 reads CASSYSGRLAGNTIYF. The CDR3 nucleotides are TGTGCCAGCAGTTACTCGGGCAGGCTGGCTGGAAACACCATATATTTT.

The gene calls are TRBV15 and TRBJ1-4; D gene ambiguous. CDR3 size: 13 residues. Between the trimmed V and J ends, which lost 8 bases and 5 bases, there was a span of 12 bases. Germline V lookup: CDR1 LNHNV, CDR2 YYDKDF (reference sequence). This CDR3 is CATSRGSNEKLFF. The CDR3 DNA reads as TGTGCCACCTCGCGGGGATCCAATGAAAAACTGTTTTTT.

The chain carries TRBV4-1 and TRBJ1-5; D is possibly TRBD1 (6 bases). This CDR3 is 15 amino acids long. The germline V gene has CDR1 MGHRA and CDR2 YSYEKL. Between the trimmed V and J ends, which lost 2 bases and 11 bases, there was a span of 19 bases. DNA for the CDR3: TGCGCCAGCAGCCAAATACAGGGAAGGATCATATCCCAGCATTTT. Protein product: CASSQIQGRIISQHF.

This clone was seen just once. The chain uses TRBV6-2 or TRBV6-3 and TRBJ2-7, with D possibly matching TRBD2 (6 bases). CDR3 size: 18 residues. Deletions cut 0 bases from V and 7 bases from J, with 25 bases between. Germline CDR1 MNHEY, CDR2 SVGEGT. CDR3: CASSYSMWASAKGGEQYF. CDR3 nucleotides: TGTGCCAGCAGTTACTCGATGTGGGCAAGCGCTAAGGGAGGAGAGCAGTACTTC.

The chain links TRBV15 to TRBJ2-1; D perhaps matches TRBD2 (6 bases). The CDR3 runs 13 residues. V lost 1 base, J lost 8 bases, and 9 bases lay in between. Germline V CDR1 and CDR2: LNHNV, YYDKDF (reference sequence). CDR3: CATSRAGGDEQFF. The CDR3 DNA reads TGTGCCACCAGCAGAGCAGGAGGGGATGAGCAGTTCTTC.

The genes are TRBV11-3 and TRBJ2-6; TRBD1 aligns across 9 bases. This CDR3 contains 18 residues. J lost 1 base, V lost 1 base, and 5 bases had no gene match. Per the germline V gene, CDR1 is SGHNT and CDR2 is YENEEA. The CDR3 nucleotides are TGTGCCAGCAGCTTAGGTCCGGGACAGGGTTCTGGGGCCAACGTCCTGACTTTC. It translates to CASSLGPGQGSGANVLTF.

J is TRBJ1-4 and V is TRBV6-5; D is undetermined. There are 15 residues in the CDR3. V shed 6 bases and J shed 10 bases, with 21 bases lying between them. The germline V gene has CDR1 MNHEY and CDR2 SVGAGI. CDR3 nucleotide sequence: TGTGCCAGCAGCCAAAACGGGATCCGGGTCGGAAAACTGTTTTTT. Encoded protein: CASSQNGIRVGKLFF.

The chain has TRBV5-1 and TRBJ1-3; D remains ambiguous. CDR3 length equals 18 residues. The germline gives CDR1 SGHRS, CDR2 YFSETQ. V was clipped by 1 base and J by 0 bases, with 17 bases between them. The chain's CDR3 is CASSLIVSGLLSGNTIYF. CDR3 bases: TGCGCCAGCAGCTTGATCGTCTCAGGACTACTCTCTGGAAACACCATATATTTT. Complete variable domain (other parts from reference TRBV5-1 and TRBJ1-3): KAGVTQTPRYLIKTRGQQVTLSCSPISGHRSVSWYQQTPGQGLQFLFEYFSETQRNKGNFPGRFSGRQFSNSRSEMNVSTLELGDSALYLCASSLIVSGLLSGNTIYFGEGSWLTVV.